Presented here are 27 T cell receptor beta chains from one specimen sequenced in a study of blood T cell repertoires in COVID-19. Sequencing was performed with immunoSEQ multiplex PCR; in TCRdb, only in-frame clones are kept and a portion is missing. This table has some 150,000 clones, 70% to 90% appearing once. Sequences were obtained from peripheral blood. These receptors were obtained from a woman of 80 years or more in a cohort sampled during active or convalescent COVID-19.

The CDR3 region is CASILRGGYGYTF. The CDR3 nucleotides read TGTGCCAGCATCCTCAGGGGTGGGTATGGCTACACCTTC. The rearrangement joins TRBV6-5 to TRBJ1-2; D might be TRBD1 (6 bases). CDR3 length: 13 residues. Germline CDR1 and CDR2: MNHEY and SVGAGI. With 7 bases removed from V and 5 bases from J, the gap between germline ends came to 14 bases.

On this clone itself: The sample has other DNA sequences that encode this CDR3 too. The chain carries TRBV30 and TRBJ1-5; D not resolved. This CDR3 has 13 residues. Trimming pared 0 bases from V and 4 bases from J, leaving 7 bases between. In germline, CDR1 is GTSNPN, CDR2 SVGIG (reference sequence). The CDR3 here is CAWSVRGNQPQHF. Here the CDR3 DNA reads TGTGCCTGGAGTGTACGAGGAAATCAGCCCCAGCATTTT.

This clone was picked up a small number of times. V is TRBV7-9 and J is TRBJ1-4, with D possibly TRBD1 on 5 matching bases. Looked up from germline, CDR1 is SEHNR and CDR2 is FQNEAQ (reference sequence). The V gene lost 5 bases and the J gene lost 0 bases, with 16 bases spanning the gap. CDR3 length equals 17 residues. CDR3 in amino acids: CASSVLRVYATNEKLFF. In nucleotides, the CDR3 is TGTGCCAGCAGCGTACTCAGGGTGTATGCAACTAATGAAAAACTGTTTTTT.

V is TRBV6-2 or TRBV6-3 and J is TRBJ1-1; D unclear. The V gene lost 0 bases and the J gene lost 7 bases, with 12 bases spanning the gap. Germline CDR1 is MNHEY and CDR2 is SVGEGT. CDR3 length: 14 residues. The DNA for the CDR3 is TGTGCCAGCAGTTACTCCAAACAGAAACTTGAAGCTTTCTTT. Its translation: CASSYSKQKLEAFF.

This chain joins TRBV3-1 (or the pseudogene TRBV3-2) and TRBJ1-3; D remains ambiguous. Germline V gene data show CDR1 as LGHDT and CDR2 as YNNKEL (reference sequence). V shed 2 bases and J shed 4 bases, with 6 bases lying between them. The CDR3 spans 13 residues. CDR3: CASSQNSGNTIYF. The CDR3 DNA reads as TGTGCCAGCAGCCAAAACAGCGGAAACACCATATATTTT.

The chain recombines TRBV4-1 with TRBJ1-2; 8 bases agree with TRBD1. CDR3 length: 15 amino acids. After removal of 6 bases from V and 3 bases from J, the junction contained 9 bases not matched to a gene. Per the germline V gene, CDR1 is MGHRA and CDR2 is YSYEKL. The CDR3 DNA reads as TGCGCCAGCAGGCAACAGGGGGAGAAGGACTATGGCTACACCTTC. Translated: CASRQQGEKDYGYTF.

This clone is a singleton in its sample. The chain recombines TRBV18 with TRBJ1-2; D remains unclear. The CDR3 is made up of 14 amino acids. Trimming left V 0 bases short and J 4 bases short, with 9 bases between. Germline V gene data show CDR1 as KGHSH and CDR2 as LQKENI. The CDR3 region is CASSPPAEIYGYTF. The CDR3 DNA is TGTGCCAGCTCACCACCTGCAGAAATCTATGGCTACACCTTC.

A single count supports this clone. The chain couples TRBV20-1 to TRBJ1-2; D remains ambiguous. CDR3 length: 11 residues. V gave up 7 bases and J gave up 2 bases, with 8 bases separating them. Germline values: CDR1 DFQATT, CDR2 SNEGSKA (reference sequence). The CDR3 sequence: CSGAGNYGYTF. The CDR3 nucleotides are TGCAGTGGGGCGGGAAACTATGGCTACACCTTC.

CDR3: CASSQNREAFF. The CDR3 region has the DNA TGTGCCAGCAGCCAAAATCGGGAAGCTTTCTTT. The rearrangement joins TRBV3-1 (or the pseudogene TRBV3-2) to TRBJ1-1, with no clear D. Trimming pared 2 bases from V and 8 bases from J, leaving 6 bases between. The CDR3 runs 11 residues. The germline CDR1 and CDR2 sequences are LGHDT and YNNKEL (reference sequence).

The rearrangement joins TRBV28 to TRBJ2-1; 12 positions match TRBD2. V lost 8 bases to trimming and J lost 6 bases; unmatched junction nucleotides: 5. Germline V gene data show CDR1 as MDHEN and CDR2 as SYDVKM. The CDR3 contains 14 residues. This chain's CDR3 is CASVSLAGGNEQFF. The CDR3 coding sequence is TGTGCCAGCGTCTCACTAGCGGGGGGCAATGAGCAGTTCTTC.

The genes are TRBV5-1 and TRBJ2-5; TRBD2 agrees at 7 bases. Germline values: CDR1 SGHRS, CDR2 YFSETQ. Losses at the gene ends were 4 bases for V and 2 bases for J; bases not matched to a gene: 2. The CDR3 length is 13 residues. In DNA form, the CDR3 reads TGCGCCAGCAGCAGGGGACTACAAGAGACCCAGTACTTC. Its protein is CASSRGLQETQYF.

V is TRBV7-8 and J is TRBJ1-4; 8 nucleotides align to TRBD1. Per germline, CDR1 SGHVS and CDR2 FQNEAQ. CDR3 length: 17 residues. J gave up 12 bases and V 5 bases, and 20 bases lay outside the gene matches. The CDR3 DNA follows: TGTGCCAGCAGCCCCCCGAGGCGGGACAGGCCTTTTGCGGAACTGTTTTTT. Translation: CASSPPRRDRPFAELFF.

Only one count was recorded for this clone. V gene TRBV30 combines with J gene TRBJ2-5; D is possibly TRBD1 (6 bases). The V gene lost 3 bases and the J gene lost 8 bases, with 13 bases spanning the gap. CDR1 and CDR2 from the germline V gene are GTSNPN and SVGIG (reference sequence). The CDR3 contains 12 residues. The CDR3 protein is CAWRMQGITQYF. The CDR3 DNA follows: TGTGCCTGGAGAATGCAGGGGATAACCCAGTACTTC.

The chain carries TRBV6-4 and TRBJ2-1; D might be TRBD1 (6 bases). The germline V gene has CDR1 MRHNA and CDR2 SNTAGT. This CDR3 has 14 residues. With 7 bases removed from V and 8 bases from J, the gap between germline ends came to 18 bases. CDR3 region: CASTPTGLRDEQFF. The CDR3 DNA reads TGTGCCAGCACACCGACAGGCCTCAGGGATGAGCAGTTCTTC.

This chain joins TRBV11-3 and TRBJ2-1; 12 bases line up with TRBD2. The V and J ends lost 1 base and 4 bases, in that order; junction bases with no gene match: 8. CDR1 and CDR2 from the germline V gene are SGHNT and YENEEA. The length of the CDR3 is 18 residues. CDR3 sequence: CASSLGASGRVLYNEQFF. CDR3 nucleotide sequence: TGTGCCAGCAGCTTAGGGGCTAGCGGGAGGGTTTTATACAATGAGCAGTTCTTC.

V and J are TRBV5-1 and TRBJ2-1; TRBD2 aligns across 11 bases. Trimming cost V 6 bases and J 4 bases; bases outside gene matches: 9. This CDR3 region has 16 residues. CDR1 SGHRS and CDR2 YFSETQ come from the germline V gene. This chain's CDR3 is CASKDKGTSGYNEQFF. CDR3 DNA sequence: TGCGCCAGCAAGGATAAAGGGACTAGCGGATACAATGAGCAGTTCTTC.

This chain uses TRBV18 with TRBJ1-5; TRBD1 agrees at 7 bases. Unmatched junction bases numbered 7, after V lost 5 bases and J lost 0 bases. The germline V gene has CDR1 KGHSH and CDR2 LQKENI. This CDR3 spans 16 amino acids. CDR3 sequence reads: CASSESTGVSNQPQHF. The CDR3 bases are TGTGCCAGCTCAGAATCAACAGGGGTTAGCAATCAGCCCCAGCATTTT.

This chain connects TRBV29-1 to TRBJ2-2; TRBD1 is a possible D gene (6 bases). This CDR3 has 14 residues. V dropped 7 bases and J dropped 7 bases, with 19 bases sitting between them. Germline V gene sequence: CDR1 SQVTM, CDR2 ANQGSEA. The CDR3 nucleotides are TGCAGCGCACGACCGGGACACCCAAGCGGGGAGCTGTTTTTT. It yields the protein CSARPGHPSGELFF.

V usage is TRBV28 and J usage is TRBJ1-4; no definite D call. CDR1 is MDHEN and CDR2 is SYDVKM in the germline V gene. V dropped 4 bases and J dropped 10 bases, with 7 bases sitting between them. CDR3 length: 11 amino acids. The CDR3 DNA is TGTGCCAGCAGTTCGGAGGTAAAACTGTTTTTT. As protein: CASSSEVKLFF.

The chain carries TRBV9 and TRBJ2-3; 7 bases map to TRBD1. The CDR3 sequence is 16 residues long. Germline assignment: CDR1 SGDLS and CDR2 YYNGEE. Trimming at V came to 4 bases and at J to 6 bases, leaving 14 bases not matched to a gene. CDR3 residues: CASSTRTGPVEDTQYF. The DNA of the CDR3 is TGTGCCAGCAGCACTCGGACAGGCCCGGTAGAGGATACGCAGTATTTT.

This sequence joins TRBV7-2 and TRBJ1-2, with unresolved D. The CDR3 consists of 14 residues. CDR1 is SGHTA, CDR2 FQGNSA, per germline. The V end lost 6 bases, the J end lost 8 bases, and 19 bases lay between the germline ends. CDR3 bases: TGTGCCAGCAGATTACGGGAGACTGAGGGAGGCTACACCTTC. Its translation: CASRLRETEGGYTF.

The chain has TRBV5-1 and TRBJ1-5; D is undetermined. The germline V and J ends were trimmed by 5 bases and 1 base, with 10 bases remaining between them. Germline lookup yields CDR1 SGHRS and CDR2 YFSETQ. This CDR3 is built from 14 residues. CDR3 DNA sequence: TGCGCCAGCAGTCCCAGCGGGAGCAATCAGCCCCAGCATTTT. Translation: CASSPSGSNQPQHF.

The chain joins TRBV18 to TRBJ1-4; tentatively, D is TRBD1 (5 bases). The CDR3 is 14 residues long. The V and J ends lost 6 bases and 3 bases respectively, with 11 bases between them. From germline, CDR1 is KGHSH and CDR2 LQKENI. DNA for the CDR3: TGTGCCAGCTCCCCAGACAGATCTAATGAAAAACTGTTTTTT. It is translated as CASSPDRSNEKLFF.

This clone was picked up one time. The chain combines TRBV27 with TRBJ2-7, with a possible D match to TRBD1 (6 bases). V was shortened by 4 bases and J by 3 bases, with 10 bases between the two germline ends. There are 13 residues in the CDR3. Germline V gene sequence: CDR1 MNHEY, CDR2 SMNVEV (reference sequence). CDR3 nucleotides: TGTGCCAGCAGTTCTCGCAGGGGCTACGAGCAGTACTTC. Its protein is CASSSRRGYEQYF.

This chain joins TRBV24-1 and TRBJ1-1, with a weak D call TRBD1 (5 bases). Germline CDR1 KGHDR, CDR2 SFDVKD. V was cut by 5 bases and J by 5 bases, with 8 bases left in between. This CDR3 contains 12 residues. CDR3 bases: TGTGCCACCAGTGCCGGACATACTGAAGCTTTCTTT. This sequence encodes CATSAGHTEAFF.

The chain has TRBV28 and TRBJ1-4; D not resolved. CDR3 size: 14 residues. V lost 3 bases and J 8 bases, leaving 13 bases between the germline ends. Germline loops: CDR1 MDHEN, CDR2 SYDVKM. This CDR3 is CASSFLRGREKLFF. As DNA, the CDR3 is TGTGCCAGCAGTTTCCTTCGGGGTAGGGAAAAACTGTTTTTT.

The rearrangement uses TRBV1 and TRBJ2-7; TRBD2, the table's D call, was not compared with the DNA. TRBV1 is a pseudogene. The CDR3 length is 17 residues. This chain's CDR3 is CTSSQEKGGRSSYEQYV. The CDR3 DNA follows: TGCACCAGCAGCCAAGAGAAAGGCGGGAGAAGCTCCTACGAGCAGTACGTC.